A selection of T cell receptor beta chains follows, all from one sample in a study of post-analysis software for immune sequencing data. Using its own MiXCR run on the PCR reads, TCRdb lists one record per CDR3 protein. Among approximately 770,000 distinct CDR3 sequences listed, roughly 50% were seen once. Specimen: blood. The receptors stem from a girl aged 10 to 17 with multiple sclerosis. The CDR3 runs from the conserved cysteine through the conserved F or W. A D gene is named only where the DNA matches it firmly. Some rows have no size entry. The others give once, few or many, or a class for an expanded clone.

abundance	j_gene	d_gene	v_gene	CDR3aa	CDR3nt
.	TRBJ2-3	TRBD2	TRBV27	CASSPRVASGRADTQYF	TGTGCCAGCAGTCCCCGGGTTGCTAGCGGGAGAGCAGATACGCAGTATTTT
.	TRBJ2-3	.	TRBV19	CASSIRKSAGTDTQYF	TGTGCCAGTAGTATCCGAAAATCGGCGGGGACAGATACGCAGTATTTT
.	TRBJ2-1	.	TRBV12-3/TRBV12-4	CASSLGERRFF	TGTGCCAGCAGTTTAGGGGAGAGGCGGTTCTTC
few	TRBJ2-1	TRBD2	TRBV20-1	CSARSSGRNEQFF	TGCAGTGCTAGGTCGAGCGGGAGAAATGAGCAGTTCTTC
.	TRBJ2-3	TRBD2	TRBV29-1	CSVEVRSERELAQYF	TGCAGCGTTGAAGTGAGGTCTGAGCGGGAGCTGGCGCAGTATTTT
few	TRBJ2-3	TRBD2	TRBV10-3	CAISESASGSGTDTQYF	TGTGCCATCAGTGAGTCGGCTAGCGGGAGCGGGACAGATACGCAGTATTTT
.	TRBJ2-7	.	TRBV11-2	CASTGGNSYEQYF	TGTGCCAGCACGGGCGGGAACTCCTACGAGCAGTACTTC
.	TRBJ2-7	.	TRBV20-1	CSARVAYRKYYEQYF	TGCAGTGCTAGGGTCGCGTACCGTAAGTACTACGAGCAGTACTTC
.	TRBJ1-2	.	TRBV24-1	CATSDRTANYGYTF	TGTGCCACCAGTGATCGGACAGCCAACTATGGCTACACCTTC
.	TRBJ1-2	.	TRBV9	CASSPRGLYGYTF	TGTGCCAGCAGCCCCAGGGGTCTCTATGGCTACACCTTC